Included here is one T cell receptor beta chain sequence, with context. The antigen is undetermined. The junction and the germline gene differ at one end; a read error may be behind it. In germline, CDR1 is SGDLS, CDR2 YYNGEE. The CDR3 runs 15 residues. Aged roughly 6 to 100, donors were systemically healthy Caucasians from Russia. This specimen comes from a study of blood T cells in healthy people across ages. Study results and limitations: In older individuals, TCR beta diversity per million T cells was lower, falling roughly linearly with age. Among long-lived donors, naive CD4+ cells were more numerous and diversity higher than in aged donors.

PCR was performed a second time for 7 to 11 cycles using a sample-barcoded 5' primer and a J-beta primer mix. Each cDNA molecule received a tag from a template-switch adaptor that had 12 random nucleotides. Using its own MiXCR run on the 5' RACE reads, TCRdb lists one record per CDR3 protein. In the table there are over 500,000 distinct CDR3 sequences, around 50% of which are singletons. The sequence was obtained from a woman older than 75 in good health. Sequenced sample: blood. The chain links TRBV9 to TRBJ2-7; 9 bases are a match to TRBD2. The closer fit of TRBJ2-5 to the DNA end suggests the J call may be wrong. The CDR3 bases are TGTGTCAGCAACGTAGTGGCTAGCGGGACGGAGACCCAGTACTTC. It translates to CVSNVVASGTETQYF.